This T cell receptor (beta chain) was observed in a study of T-cell memory formation after mild COVID-19. General study results and limits: A second wave expanding day 15 to 37 was CD4+-biased; contracting clones were balanced. Some responding clones appeared in pre-infection memory, suggesting cross-reactive memory joined.

Regarding this clonotype: The antigen remains undetermined.

Trimming pared 4 bases from V and 5 bases from J, leaving 17 bases between. The CDR3 consists of 15 residues. Looked up from germline, CDR1 is SEHNR and CDR2 is FQNEAQ (reference sequence). 5'RACE primed from the constant segment yielded TCR alpha and TCR beta cDNA libraries bearing sample barcodes and UMIs. Via MiXCR, TCRdb re-called the 5' RACE reads, giving one row per CDR3 protein. The sample contains 92,000 or so distinct CDR3 sequences, roughly 16% of which appear only once. The clonotype comes from a man between 18 and 29 years old who had mild COVID-19 (a few samples of this study predate the infection). Cell type and time point are not known. The sequenced material came from PBMCs or a T cell subset sorted from them (not recorded which). The chain uses TRBV7-9 and TRBJ2-5; either TRBD1 or TRBD2 may supply D (7 bases each). The CDR3 DNA is TGTGCCAGCAGCTCAACCCAGGGGGGGCGGGAGACCCAGTACTTC. This codes for CASSSTQGGRETQYF.